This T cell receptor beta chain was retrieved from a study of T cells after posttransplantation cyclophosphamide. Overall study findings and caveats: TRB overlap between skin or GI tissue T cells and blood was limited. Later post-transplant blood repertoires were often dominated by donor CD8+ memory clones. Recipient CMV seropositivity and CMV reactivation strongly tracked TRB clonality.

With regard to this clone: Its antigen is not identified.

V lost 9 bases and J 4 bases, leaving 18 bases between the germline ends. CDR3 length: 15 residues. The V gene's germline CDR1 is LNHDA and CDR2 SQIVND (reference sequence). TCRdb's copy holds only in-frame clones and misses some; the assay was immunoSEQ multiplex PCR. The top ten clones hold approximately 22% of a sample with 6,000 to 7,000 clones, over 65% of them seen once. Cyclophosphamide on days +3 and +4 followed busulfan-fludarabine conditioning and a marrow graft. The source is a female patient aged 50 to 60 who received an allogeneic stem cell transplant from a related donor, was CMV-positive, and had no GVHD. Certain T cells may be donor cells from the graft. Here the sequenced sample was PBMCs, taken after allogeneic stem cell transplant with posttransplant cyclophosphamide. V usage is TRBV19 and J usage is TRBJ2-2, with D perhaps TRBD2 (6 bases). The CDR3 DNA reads TGTGCCAGCTCCGGGACTTATCCCTCCACCGGGGAGCTGTTTTTT. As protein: CASSGTYPSTGELFF.